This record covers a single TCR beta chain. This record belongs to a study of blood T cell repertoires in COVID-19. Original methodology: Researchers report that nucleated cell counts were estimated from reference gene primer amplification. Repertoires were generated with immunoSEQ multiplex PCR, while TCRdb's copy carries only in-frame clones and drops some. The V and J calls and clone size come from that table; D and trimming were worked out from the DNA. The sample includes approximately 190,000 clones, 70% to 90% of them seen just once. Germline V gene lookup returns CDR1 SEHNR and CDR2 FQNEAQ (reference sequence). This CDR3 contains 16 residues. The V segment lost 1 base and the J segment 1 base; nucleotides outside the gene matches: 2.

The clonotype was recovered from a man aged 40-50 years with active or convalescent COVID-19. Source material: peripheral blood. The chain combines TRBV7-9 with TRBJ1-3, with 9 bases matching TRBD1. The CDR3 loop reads CASSLGTGESGNTIYF. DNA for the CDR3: TGTGCCAGCAGCTTAGGGACAGGGGAGTCTGGAAACACCATATATTTT.